This T cell receptor beta chain was identified in a study of blood T cell repertoires in COVID-19. Study summary: Researchers got acute and convalescent COVID-19 samples from the United States, Italy and Spain. Nucleic acid was either cDNA or gDNA, and it came from T cells, B-cell-depleted T cells, or PBMCs.

CDR1 and CDR2 from the germline V gene are SGHRS and YFSETQ. V was clipped by 0 bases and J by 6 bases, with 16 bases between them. CDR3 length: 15 residues. Original handling: Researchers report that nucleated cell counts were estimated from reference gene primer amplification. The table came from immunoSEQ multiplex PCR; TCRdb's copy has only in-frame clones and leaves some out. D and trimming were read from the DNA, whereas the V and J calls and clone size are those reported in that table. Found here are under 150,000 clones, roughly 90% of them singletons; the top ten hold approximately 2%. Material: peripheral blood. The receptor was derived from a man between 65 and 79 years old with active COVID-19. The chain carries TRBV5-1 and TRBJ2-7, with D hard to call. CDR3 region: CASSLANDARGEQYF. The CDR3 DNA follows: TGCGCCAGCAGCTTGGCCAACGATGCTAGAGGCGAGCAGTACTTC.